Listed below are T cell receptor beta chains from one sample, sequenced in a study of T cells in Graves' hyperthyroidism and ophthalmopathy. TCRdb redid the calling of the multiplex PCR reads with MiXCR, one entry per CDR3 protein. The sample holds hundreds of thousands of distinct CDR3 sequences, 45% seen once. The specimen sequenced was peripheral blood or thyroid tissue (not recorded which). The receptors here all came from an adult man with Graves' disease, either hyperthyroidism or ophthalmopathy (not recorded which). CDR3s leave out the opening cysteine and the closing phenylalanine or tryptophan. A D gene is named only where the DNA matches it firmly.

d_gene: TRBD2
v_gene: TRBV7-6
len: 15
j_gene: TRBJ2-6
CDR3aa: ASSSQTGLAGANVLT

d_gene: TRBD1
v_gene: TRBV5-1
len: 14
j_gene: TRBJ2-7
CDR3aa: ASSLSQGVASYEQY

d_gene: TRBD1
v_gene: TRBV2
len: 13
j_gene: TRBJ1-6
CDR3aa: ASNPDGQGYSPLH

d_gene: -
v_gene: TRBV20-1
len: 10
j_gene: TRBJ1-1
CDR3aa: SARDLGPEAF

d_gene: TRBD2
v_gene: TRBV7-9
len: 15
j_gene: TRBJ2-2
CDR3aa: ASSLSLAGSVTGELF

d_gene: -
v_gene: TRBV10-1
len: 9
j_gene: TRBJ2-5
CDR3aa: ARGIVETQY

d_gene: TRBD1
v_gene: TRBV2
len: 14
j_gene: TRBJ1-5
CDR3aa: ASRKTTGGSRQPQH

d_gene: TRBD1
v_gene: TRBV20-1
len: 12
j_gene: TRBJ1-5
CDR3aa: SARGQGASEPQH

d_gene: TRBD2
v_gene: TRBV6-5
len: 12
j_gene: TRBJ2-7
CDR3aa: ASLPGLGSSEQY

d_gene: -
v_gene: TRBV19
len: 12
j_gene: TRBJ1-1
CDR3aa: ASSIGEMNTEAF

d_gene: -
v_gene: TRBV10-3
len: 9
j_gene: TRBJ2-2
CDR3aa: AISERGELF

d_gene: -
v_gene: TRBV7-8
len: 10
j_gene: TRBJ2-3
CDR3aa: ASSFLGTTQY

d_gene: -
v_gene: TRBV11-1
len: 16
j_gene: TRBJ1-6
CDR3aa: ASSSHDLQGLYNSPLH

d_gene: -
v_gene: TRBV10-3
len: 12
j_gene: TRBJ2-7
CDR3aa: AISESQGGYEQY